Listed here are 26 T cell receptor beta chains from one sample, sequenced in a study of molecular identifiers for immune sequencing clone quantification. TCRdb reanalysed the PCR reads using MiXCR and keeps one entry per CDR3 protein. The data contain over 550,000 distinct CDR3 sequences, roughly 23% of them singletons. Sequencing was done on a sample of naive CD8+ T cells from blood, with Jurkat cell RNA spiked in. The subset is: FACS-sorted CD8+CD4-CCR7+CD45RA+ naive T cells. Receptors originate from a human donor in good health. Some libraries in this study had Jurkat cell RNA spiked in.

This clonotype was seen at least ten times. The V gene is TRBV28, the J gene TRBJ1-1, with D tentatively TRBD1 (6 bases). This CDR3 contains 14 residues. Trimming pared 7 bases from V and 3 bases from J, leaving 15 bases between. The germline CDR1 and CDR2 sequences are MDHEN and SYDVKM. The chain's CDR3 is CASTLRGSYTEAFF. In DNA form, the CDR3 reads TGTGCCAGCACCCTGAGGGGGTCTTACACTGAAGCTTTCTTT.

This clonotype was detected a few times. The chain employs TRBV19 and TRBJ1-1; D is unclear. CDR3 length equals 13 residues. Germline CDR1 is LNHDA and CDR2 is SQIVND (reference sequence). V dropped 5 bases and J dropped 2 bases, with 9 bases sitting between them. The CDR3 DNA reads TGTGCCAGTAGTTGGCGTTCCAACACTGAAGCTTTCTTT. It translates to CASSWRSNTEAFF. The variable domain in full, completed from reference TRBV19 and TRBJ1-1, reads DGGITQSPKYLFRKEGQNVTLSCEQNLNHDAMYWYRQDPGQGLRLIYYSQIVNDFQKGDIAEGYSVSREKKESFPLTVTSAQKNPTAFYLCASSWRSNTEAFFGQGTRLTVV.

V usage is TRBV20-1 and J usage is TRBJ2-6; 9 nucleotides line up with TRBD1. The CDR3 has 21 residues. The J segment lost 7 bases and the V segment lost 4 bases, leaving 26 bases of the junction unmatched. Germline V CDR1 and CDR2: DFQATT, SNEGSKA (reference sequence). CDR3 region: CSANNPGTGTLTSLAANVLTF. For the CDR3, the DNA is TGCAGTGCTAATAATCCCGGGACAGGGACCCTTACGTCTCTGGCAGCCAACGTCCTGACTTTC.

Points on this clonotype: The germline gene is not matched at one end of the junction; a read error may be the cause. J is TRBJ2-7 and V is TRBV29-1; TRBD1 or TRBD2 may be the D gene (5 bases each). The CDR3 has 15 residues. Germline V gene data show CDR1 as SQVTM and CDR2 as ANQGSEA. The CDR3 bases are TGCAGCGTGTTGGCCGGGACGGCAAGCTCCTACGGGCAGTACTTC. It yields the protein CSVLAGTASSYGQYF.

The chain recombines TRBV28 with TRBJ2-2, with D tentatively TRBD2 (6 bases). Per germline, CDR1 MDHEN and CDR2 SYDVKM. V shed 6 bases and J shed 7 bases, with 21 bases lying between them. The CDR3 contains 16 residues. This CDR3 reads CASSVNPRRGFGELFF. CDR3 in DNA: TGTGCCAGCAGCGTCAACCCCAGGAGGGGTTTCGGGGAGCTGTTTTTT.

V gene TRBV6-5 combines with J gene TRBJ2-4; possibly TRBD1 for D (6 bases). V lost 0 bases, J lost 2 bases, and 11 bases lay in between. The length of the CDR3 is 16 residues. Looked up from germline, CDR1 is MNHEY and CDR2 is SVGAGI. The CDR3 DNA reads as TGTGCCAGCAGTTACTCGTATAGGGACACCAAAAACATTCAGTACTTC. Translation gives CASSYSYRDTKNIQYF.

This clonotype has a count of ten or more. The chain employs TRBV20-1 and TRBJ2-1; D is ambiguous. The CDR3 has 13 amino acids. The V gene lost 7 bases and the J gene lost 6 bases, with 16 bases spanning the gap. Germline V gene lookup returns CDR1 DFQATT and CDR2 SNEGSKA (reference sequence). CDR3 amino acids: CSVPLRGRNEQFF. CDR3 nucleotide sequence: TGCAGTGTCCCCCTCCGAGGTCGCAATGAGCAGTTCTTC.

This clonotype was detected a few times. The genes are TRBV4-3 and TRBJ2-1; TRBD2 matches at 7 bases. This CDR3 spans 17 amino acids. V gave up 0 bases and J gave up 8 bases; unmatched junction bases: 13. The V gene's germline CDR1 is LGHNA and CDR2 YSLEER. The CDR3 here is CASSQDFAGAVVDEQFF. The CDR3 DNA reads TGCGCCAGCAGCCAAGATTTTGCGGGAGCGGTGGTGGATGAGCAGTTCTTC.

In this sample, this clonotype turned up a few times. The V and J genes are TRBV27 and TRBJ2-1; 10 bases fit TRBD2. The germline V gene encodes CDR1 MNHEY and CDR2 SMNVEV (reference sequence). This CDR3 contains 14 residues. Trimming cost V 5 bases and J 8 bases; bases outside gene matches: 6. The CDR3, as DNA: TGTGCCAGCAGTCCTAGCGGGAGCAGGGATGAGCAGTTCTTC. Protein: CASSPSGSRDEQFF.

This clonotype was seen at least ten times. The V and J genes are TRBV6-5 and TRBJ2-6, with 8 bases that match TRBD1. The germline gives CDR1 MNHEY, CDR2 SVGAGI. The junction had 3 bases not matched to a gene; V was cut back by 8 bases and J by 3 bases. The CDR3 length is 14 residues. The CDR3 sequence: CASQGAGGANVLTF. CDR3 in DNA: TGTGCCAGCCAGGGGGCCGGTGGGGCCAACGTCCTGACTTTC.

This clonotype has only a few counts. Here the CDR3 reads CASSPDRGWSQPQHF. Written as DNA, the CDR3 is TGTGCCAGCAGCCCAGACAGGGGTTGGAGTCAGCCCCAGCATTTT. V gene TRBV7-8 combines with J gene TRBJ1-5; 8 bases align to TRBD1. Germline CDR1 SGHVS, CDR2 FQNEAQ. The CDR3 is 15 amino acids. The trim removed 5 bases at V and 6 bases at J, leaving 9 bases unmatched.

This clonotype has a single count. The chain employs TRBV20-1 and TRBJ2-1; D unclear. Germline assignment: CDR1 DFQATT and CDR2 SNEGSKA (reference sequence). CDR3 length equals 11 residues. V was shortened by 0 bases and J by 7 bases, with 4 bases between the two germline ends. The CDR3 loop reads CSAREENEQFF. In nucleotides, the CDR3 is TGCAGTGCTAGAGAGGAGAATGAGCAGTTCTTC.

This clonotype was counted at least ten times. The chain couples TRBV4-3 to TRBJ2-3; weak D call: TRBD2 (5 bases). Germline CDR1 and CDR2: LGHNA and YSLEER. The CDR3 is 15 residues long. V was pared by 5 bases and J by 1 base, with 13 bases between. Here the CDR3 DNA reads TGCGCCAGCAGCAAGTATACAGCGGGCACAGATACGCAGTATTTT. Its translation is CASSKYTAGTDTQYF.

This clonotype was detected many times. J is TRBJ1-5 and V is TRBV4-1; D might be TRBD1 (5 bases). V was shortened by 1 base and J by 8 bases, with 12 bases between the two germline ends. CDR1 and CDR2 from the germline V gene are MGHRA and YSYEKL. This CDR3 region has 14 residues. DNA of the CDR3: TGCGCCAGCAGCCAAGTCGACAGTTCAAAGCCCCAGCATTTT. Encoded protein: CASSQVDSSKPQHF.

This clonotype came up many times. The chain uses TRBV29-1 and TRBJ1-2; D uncertain. Germline loops: CDR1 SQVTM, CDR2 ANQGSEA. The V end lost 4 bases, the J end lost 2 bases, and 17 bases lay between the germline ends. This CDR3 has 15 amino acids. The CDR3 DNA sequence: TGCAGCGTTGCTCCTTCGAGGTACCAGAACTATGGCTACACCTTC. Its translation is CSVAPSRYQNYGYTF.

Concerning this clonotype itself: A much more abundant neighbour one base away suggests this may be a read error. V and J are TRBV20-1 and TRBJ2-7, with D possibly being TRBD2 (5 bases). Per germline, CDR1 DFQATT and CDR2 SNEGSKA (reference sequence). CDR3 size: 12 residues. Trimming cost V 5 bases and J 4 bases, with 12 bases left between them. CDR3 sequence (DNA): TGCAGTGCTTTACCGGAGCGGTACGAGCAGTACTTC. It is translated as CSALPERYEQYF.

In regard to this clonotype: No conserved phenylalanine or tryptophan is present at the end of the CDR3, so a read error is the likely explanation. The chain carries TRBV18 and TRBJ2-7; D is perhaps TRBD1 or TRBD2 (5 bases each). The CDR3 covers 16 residues. Germline lookup yields CDR1 KGHSH and CDR2 LQKENI. Trimming shortened V by 0 bases and J by 6 bases, and 18 bases separated the two germline ends. The CDR3 here is CASSPPPPHGDVEQYS. The CDR3 DNA reads as TGTGCCAGCTCACCACCACCCCCGCATGGGGACGTCGAGCAGTACTCC.

This clonotype was counted a few times. This chain uses TRBV4-1 with TRBJ2-3, with D tentatively TRBD1 (6 bases). Germline values: CDR1 MGHRA, CDR2 YSYEKL. V gave up 0 bases and J gave up 3 bases, with 13 bases separating them. The CDR3 has 16 residues. DNA for the CDR3: TGCGCCAGCAGCCAAGAAAGGGCAGGGGTGACAGATACGCAGTATTTT. This encodes CASSQERAGVTDTQYF.

In its sample, this clonotype was seen many times. The rearrangement links TRBV20-1 to TRBJ1-4; TRBD1 is a possible D gene (6 bases). The CDR3 runs to 13 residues. CDR1 is DFQATT and CDR2 is SNEGSKA in the germline V gene (reference sequence). The ends were cut back, 3 bases at V and 7 bases at J, with 12 bases in the middle. In nucleotides, the CDR3 is TGCAGTGCTAGGTCGGGGGCTAGTGAAAAACTGTTTTTT. Its translation is CSARSGASEKLFF.

V usage is TRBV5-6 and J usage is TRBJ2-5, with no clear D. The CDR3 runs 14 residues. With 0 bases removed from V and 9 bases from J, the gap between germline ends came to 15 bases. Germline CDR1 is SGHDT and CDR2 is YYEEEE. CDR3 bases: TGTGCCAGCAGCTTGGATGGGTGCGGTGAGGCCCAGTACTTC. Residues: CASSLDGCGEAQYF.

In regard to this clonotype: This sequence may be a read error, since a much larger clone differs from it by one base. Here the CDR3 omits its conserved ending phenylalanine or tryptophan, so a read error is the likely source. The gene calls are TRBV5-3 and TRBJ1-1, with D possibly being TRBD1 (5 bases). TRBV5-3 is an open reading frame, and its role is uncertain. The CDR3 length is 14 residues. CDR3 loop: CASSLEGFDTEAFS. The CDR3 nucleotides read TGTGCCAGCAGCTTGGAGGGGTTCGACACTGAAGCTTTCTCT.

Comment on this clonotype: Given a much more abundant clone one base away, this may be a read error. This chain uses TRBV13 with TRBJ2-5; the D gene is possibly TRBD2 (6 bases). This CDR3 has 16 residues. Germline V CDR1 and CDR2: PRHDT, FYEKMQ (reference sequence). The CDR3 sequence: CASSLGPDRSGETRYF. The DNA for the CDR3 is TGTGCCAGCAGCTTAGGCCCCGACCGGTCGGGAGAGACCCGGTACTTC.

This clonotype was found many times. The V gene is TRBV27, the J gene TRBJ2-3, with D possibly TRBD2 on 5 matching bases. This CDR3 comprises 13 residues. Trimming stripped 5 bases from V and 14 bases from J, with 20 bases between. Germline CDR1 and CDR2: MNHEY and SMNVEV (reference sequence). This CDR3 is CASSLHPSAGWYF. The CDR3 bases are TGTGCCAGCAGTCTCCATCCCAGCGCGGGCTGGTATTTT.

This clonotype was found many times. The V call is TRBV14, the J call TRBJ2-5; D gene uncertain. The germline V and J ends were trimmed by 1 base and 0 bases, with 9 bases remaining between them. Germline V lookup: CDR1 SGHDN, CDR2 FVKESK. This CDR3 comprises 15 residues. The CDR3 coding sequence is TGTGCCAGCAGCCAAGGCGTGCACAACCAAGAGACCCAGTACTTC. Its translation is CASSQGVHNQETQYF.

In its sample, this clonotype was seen a few times. The chain has TRBV10-3 and TRBJ2-7, with no clear D. CDR1 is ENHRY and CDR2 is SYGVKD in the germline V gene. This CDR3 comprises 14 residues. V lost 3 bases, J lost 3 bases, and 12 bases lay in between. The CDR3 reads CAISDGILNYEQYF. CDR3 bases: TGTGCCATCAGTGACGGAATCCTGAACTACGAGCAGTACTTC.

This clonotype was seen many times. The CDR3 DNA reads as TGTGCCAGCAGTTACACGACAGGGCGGATTAATGAAAAACTGTTTTTT. It translates to CASSYTTGRINEKLFF. The V and J genes are TRBV6-5 and TRBJ1-4, with TRBD1 matching 7 bases. Germline V CDR1 and CDR2: MNHEY, SVGAGI. The CDR3 loop spans 16 amino acids. The ends lost 2 bases at V and 4 bases at J; junction bases unmatched: 7.